Sequencing of this T cell receptor beta chain was carried out in a study of blood T cell repertoires in COVID-19. This clone was seen a single time. The V end was cut by 2 bases, the J end by 3 bases, with 14 bases between. Germline CDR1 is SGDLS and CDR2 is YYNGEE. The CDR3 extends over 16 amino acids. Profiled with immunoSEQ multiplex PCR; TCRdb holds only in-frame clones, not every one. The sample records approximately 150,000 clones, about 90% being singletons. V gene TRBV9 combines with J gene TRBJ2-2; D is ambiguous. This TCR was recovered from a man aged 55 to 69 with active or convalescent COVID-19. The sequenced material came from peripheral blood. CDR3 sequence: CASSVLEASDTGELFF. The CDR3 DNA reads as TGTGCCAGCAGCGTTTTAGAAGCGTCGGACACCGGGGAGCTGTTTTTT.